The rows below give T cell receptor beta chains drawn from one sample of a study of shared clonotypes between healthy human individuals. Data came from immunoSEQ multiplex PCR; TCRdb stores just in-frame clones and leaves some out. The sample has about 680,000 clones; about 90% are singletons. Material for sequencing was naive CD8+ T cells sorted from blood. The receptors originated from a man aged 25-45 years in good health. Each CDR3 is given with its conserved first and last residue. The order of the fields is D gene, V gene, J gene, clone size, CDR3 DNA, CDR3 protein. D genes are given only for firm matches. Rows may omit the clone size; those that give it use once, few, many or a size class.

d_call: NA
v_call: TRBV5-6
j_call: TRBJ1-2
clone_size: NA
cdr3_nt: TGTGCCAGCAGAGGGGATTTCTATGGCTACACCTTC
cdr3_aa: CASRGDFYGYTF

d_call: NA
v_call: TRBV28
j_call: TRBJ2-6
clone_size: few
cdr3_nt: TGTGCCAGCTTCAGGGGCGCAGACTCTGGGGCCAACGTCCTGACTTTC
cdr3_aa: CASFRGADSGANVLTF

d_call: NA
v_call: TRBV7-2
j_call: TRBJ2-7
clone_size: NA
cdr3_nt: TGTGCCAGCAGCCAGCTGGGTGTCTCGGTCGAGCAGTACTTC
cdr3_aa: CASSQLGVSVEQYF

d_call: TRBD1
v_call: TRBV5-6
j_call: TRBJ2-2
clone_size: NA
cdr3_nt: TGTGCCAGCAGCTTGCCGGAACAGGGGTTTAACACCGGGGAGCTGTTTTTT
cdr3_aa: CASSLPEQGFNTGELFF

d_call: NA
v_call: TRBV7-9
j_call: TRBJ2-1
clone_size: NA
cdr3_nt: TGTGCCAGCAGCTTAGGTCCGATCGGTGAGCAGTTCTTC
cdr3_aa: CASSLGPIGEQFF

d_call: NA
v_call: TRBV15
j_call: TRBJ2-1
clone_size: once
cdr3_nt: TGTGCCACCGAGGACAGCTCCTACAATGAGCAGTTCTTC
cdr3_aa: CATEDSSYNEQFF

d_call: NA
v_call: TRBV7-9
j_call: TRBJ1-5
clone_size: NA
cdr3_nt: TGTGCCAGCAGCCCCCCGGGGACCCCTCAGCCCCAGCATTTT
cdr3_aa: CASSPPGTPQPQHF

d_call: TRBD1
v_call: TRBV6-6
j_call: TRBJ1-5
clone_size: once
cdr3_nt: TGTGCCAGCAGAAAATGGACAGGAACTAGCAATCAGCCCCAGCATTTT
cdr3_aa: CASRKWTGTSNQPQHF

d_call: TRBD2
v_call: TRBV27
j_call: TRBJ2-3
clone_size: once
cdr3_nt: TGTGCCAGCAGTCTACTAGCGGGAGCAGATACGCAGTATTTT
cdr3_aa: CASSLLAGADTQYF

d_call: NA
v_call: TRBV13
j_call: TRBJ2-7
clone_size: NA
cdr3_nt: TGTGCCAGCAGCTTAGCTGGGGAGGACTACGAGCAGTACTTC
cdr3_aa: CASSLAGEDYEQYF

d_call: TRBD1
v_call: TRBV4-1
j_call: TRBJ2-7
clone_size: NA
cdr3_nt: TGCGCCAGCAGCCAAGACCCGGGACAGGTCTACGAGCAGTACTTC
cdr3_aa: CASSQDPGQVYEQYF

d_call: TRBD2
v_call: TRBV7-9
j_call: TRBJ2-1
clone_size: NA
cdr3_nt: TGTGCCAGCAGCTCTGAATTAGCGGGTAGATACAATGAGCAGTTCTTC
cdr3_aa: CASSSELAGRYNEQFF

d_call: NA
v_call: TRBV7-9
j_call: TRBJ2-5
clone_size: NA
cdr3_nt: TGTGCCAGCAGCAAGAAAGAGACCCAGTACTTC
cdr3_aa: CASSKKETQYF

d_call: TRBD2
v_call: TRBV4-3
j_call: TRBJ2-7
clone_size: NA
cdr3_nt: TGCGCCAGCAGCCAGGGACTAGCGTCTACGGACTACGAGCAGTACTTC
cdr3_aa: CASSQGLASTDYEQYF

d_call: NA
v_call: TRBV6-5
j_call: TRBJ1-5
clone_size: NA
cdr3_nt: TGTGCCAGCAGTTTGACAAGATTTAATAGCAATCAGCCCCAGCATTTT
cdr3_aa: CASSLTRFNSNQPQHF

d_call: TRBD2
v_call: TRBV4-2
j_call: TRBJ2-1
clone_size: NA
cdr3_nt: TGTGCCAGCAGCCAAGTGTATGGGGGAGCGGGAGTAGATGACAATGAGCAGTTCTTC
cdr3_aa: CASSQVYGGAGVDDNEQFF

d_call: NA
v_call: TRBV27
j_call: TRBJ1-3
clone_size: NA
cdr3_nt: TGTGCCAGCAGTCCCCTGACAAGCCAAGGCTCTGGAAACACCATATATTTT
cdr3_aa: CASSPLTSQGSGNTIYF

d_call: TRBD2
v_call: TRBV9
j_call: TRBJ2-3
clone_size: NA
cdr3_nt: TGTGCCAGCAGCGTAGGACTAGCGGGAGTGAGTAAAGATACGCAGTATTTT
cdr3_aa: CASSVGLAGVSKDTQYF

d_call: NA
v_call: TRBV5-1
j_call: TRBJ2-1
clone_size: NA
cdr3_nt: TGCGCCAGCACAAGGGTCGGTGAGCAGTTCTTC
cdr3_aa: CASTRVGEQFF

d_call: NA
v_call: TRBV9
j_call: TRBJ2-1
clone_size: NA
cdr3_nt: TGTGCCAGCGGCGAATCTTGGAGCTCCTACAATGAGCAGTTCTTC
cdr3_aa: CASGESWSSYNEQFF

d_call: NA
v_call: TRBV27
j_call: TRBJ2-3
clone_size: NA
cdr3_nt: TGTGCCAGCCTAGGACAGCAGCAGTATTTT
cdr3_aa: CASLGQQQYF

d_call: NA
v_call: TRBV2
j_call: TRBJ2-5
clone_size: NA
cdr3_nt: TGTGCCCGAGGACCGGCGGAAACTCAAGAGACCCAGTACTTC
cdr3_aa: CARGPAETQETQYF

d_call: TRBD2
v_call: TRBV7-9
j_call: TRBJ2-3
clone_size: NA
cdr3_nt: TGTGCCAGCAGCCTTCCACCTAGCGGAGTTAGCACAGATACGCAGTATTTT
cdr3_aa: CASSLPPSGVSTDTQYF

d_call: NA
v_call: TRBV13
j_call: TRBJ2-2
clone_size: NA
cdr3_nt: TGTGCCAGCAGCCCCCAGTGGGGGAACACCGGGGAGCTGTTTTTT
cdr3_aa: CASSPQWGNTGELFF

d_call: NA
v_call: TRBV7-6
j_call: TRBJ1-5
clone_size: once
cdr3_nt: TGTGCCAGCGCAGCCGGGGGGAATCAGCCCCAGCATTTT
cdr3_aa: CASAAGGNQPQHF

d_call: NA
v_call: TRBV19
j_call: TRBJ2-7
clone_size: NA
cdr3_nt: TGTGCCAGTAGTATGTTGTCAGCGGACAGCTCCTACGAGCAGTACTTC
cdr3_aa: CASSMLSADSSYEQYF

d_call: TRBD1
v_call: TRBV5-1
j_call: TRBJ1-5
clone_size: few
cdr3_nt: TGCGCCAGCAGCCCGACAGGGGCCGTAAATCAGCCCCAGCATTTT
cdr3_aa: CASSPTGAVNQPQHF

d_call: NA
v_call: TRBV12-5
j_call: TRBJ2-1
clone_size: few
cdr3_nt: TGTGCTAGTGGTTTTAGGAATGAGCAGTTCTTC
cdr3_aa: CASGFRNEQFF

d_call: TRBD1
v_call: TRBV11-2
j_call: TRBJ2-5
clone_size: NA
cdr3_nt: TGTGCGGACAGGGGTGAGGAAGAGACCCAGTACTTC
cdr3_aa: CADRGEEETQYF

d_call: NA
v_call: TRBV6-1
j_call: TRBJ1-5
clone_size: NA
cdr3_nt: TGTGCCAGCTCGGACGTGGGTGGTCAGCCCCAGCATTTT
cdr3_aa: CASSDVGGQPQHF

d_call: TRBD1
v_call: TRBV19
j_call: TRBJ2-1
clone_size: NA
cdr3_nt: TGTGCCAGTAGTAGGTCACAGGGGCGGAAGTCCTACAATGAGCAGTTCTTC
cdr3_aa: CASSRSQGRKSYNEQFF

d_call: NA
v_call: TRBV29-1
j_call: TRBJ2-5
clone_size: NA
cdr3_nt: TGCAGCGGTGTAGGGGCCAACCTGGGGCAAGAGACCCAGTACTTC
cdr3_aa: CSGVGANLGQETQYF

d_call: TRBD2
v_call: TRBV27
j_call: TRBJ2-5
clone_size: NA
cdr3_nt: TGTGCCAGCAGTACTCTAGCGGGAGAGACCCAGTACTTC
cdr3_aa: CASSTLAGETQYF

d_call: TRBD1
v_call: TRBV27
j_call: TRBJ1-5
clone_size: NA
cdr3_nt: TGTGCCAGCAGTTCCGGGGGAACAGGGGGCGCCGGGAATCAGCCCCAGCATTTT
cdr3_aa: CASSSGGTGGAGNQPQHF

d_call: NA
v_call: TRBV28
j_call: TRBJ2-2
clone_size: NA
cdr3_nt: TGTGCCAGCAACAAACTTTCCCGACAGTCGGGGGAGCTGTTTTTT
cdr3_aa: CASNKLSRQSGELFF

d_call: NA
v_call: TRBV13
j_call: TRBJ1-3
clone_size: NA
cdr3_nt: TGTGCCAGCAGGGAAGAAAATGGCGCTGGAAACACCATATATTTT
cdr3_aa: CASREENGAGNTIYF

d_call: TRBD2
v_call: TRBV27
j_call: TRBJ2-5
clone_size: NA
cdr3_nt: TGTGCCAGCAGTTCCTCGTCCATAGCGGGAGGGCCATTATTAGAGACCCAGTACTTC
cdr3_aa: CASSSSSIAGGPLLETQYF

d_call: TRBD2
v_call: TRBV25-1
j_call: TRBJ2-7
clone_size: NA
cdr3_nt: TGTGCCAGCGTAGGCGGACTAGCGGGAGGTTACGAGCAGTACTTC
cdr3_aa: CASVGGLAGGYEQYF

d_call: NA
v_call: TRBV28
j_call: TRBJ2-2
clone_size: NA
cdr3_nt: TGTGCCAGCAGTCTCTGGCGGGTGAACACCGGGGAGCTGTTTTTT
cdr3_aa: CASSLWRVNTGELFF

d_call: NA
v_call: TRBV28
j_call: TRBJ2-1
clone_size: NA
cdr3_nt: TGTGCCAGCAGTTTCGCTACAGGGTACAATGAGCAGTTCTTC
cdr3_aa: CASSFATGYNEQFF

d_call: TRBD2
v_call: TRBV6-5
j_call: TRBJ2-1
clone_size: NA
cdr3_nt: TGTGCCACCAGGGGAGCGGGAGCTGGAAATGAGCAGTTCTTC
cdr3_aa: CATRGAGAGNEQFF

d_call: NA
v_call: TRBV6-5
j_call: TRBJ2-7
clone_size: NA
cdr3_nt: TGTGCCAGCAGTCTAGGGTACGAGCAGTACTTC
cdr3_aa: CASSLGYEQYF